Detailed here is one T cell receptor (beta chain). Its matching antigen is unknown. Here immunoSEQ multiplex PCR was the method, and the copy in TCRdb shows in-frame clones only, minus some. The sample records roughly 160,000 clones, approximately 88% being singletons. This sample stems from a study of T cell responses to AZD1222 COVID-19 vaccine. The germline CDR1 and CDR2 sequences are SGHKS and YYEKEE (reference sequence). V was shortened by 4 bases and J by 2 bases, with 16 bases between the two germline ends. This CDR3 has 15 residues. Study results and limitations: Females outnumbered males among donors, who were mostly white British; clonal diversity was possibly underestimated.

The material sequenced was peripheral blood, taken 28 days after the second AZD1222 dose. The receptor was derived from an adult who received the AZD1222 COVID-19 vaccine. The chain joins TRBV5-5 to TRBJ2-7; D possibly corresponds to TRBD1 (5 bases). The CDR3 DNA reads TGTGCCAGCAGCCCGGGCAGGGCCCGGCCCTACGAGCAGTACTTC. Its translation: CASSPGRARPYEQYF. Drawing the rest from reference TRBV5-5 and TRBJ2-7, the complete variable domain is DAGVTQSPTHLIKTRGQQVTLRCSPISGHKSVSWYQQVLGQGPQFIFQYYEKEERGRGNFPDRFSARQFPNYSSELNVNALLLGDSALYLCASSPGRARPYEQYFGPGTRLTVT.